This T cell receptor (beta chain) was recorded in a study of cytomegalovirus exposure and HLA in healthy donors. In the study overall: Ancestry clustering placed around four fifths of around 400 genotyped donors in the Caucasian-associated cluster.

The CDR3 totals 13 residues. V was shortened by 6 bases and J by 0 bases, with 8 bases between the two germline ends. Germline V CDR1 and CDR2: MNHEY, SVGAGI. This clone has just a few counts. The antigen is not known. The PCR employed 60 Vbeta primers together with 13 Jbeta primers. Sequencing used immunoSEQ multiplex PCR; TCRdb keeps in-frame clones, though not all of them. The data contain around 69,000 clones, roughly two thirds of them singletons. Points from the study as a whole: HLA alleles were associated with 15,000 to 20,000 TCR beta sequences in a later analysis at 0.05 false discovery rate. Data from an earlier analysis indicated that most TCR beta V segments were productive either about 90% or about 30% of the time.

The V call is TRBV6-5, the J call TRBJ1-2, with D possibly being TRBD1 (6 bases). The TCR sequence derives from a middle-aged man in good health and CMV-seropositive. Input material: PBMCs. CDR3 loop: CASRQGSNYGYTF. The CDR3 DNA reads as TGTGCCAGCAGACAGGGATCTAACTATGGCTACACCTTC.